This T cell receptor beta chain was observed in a study of blood T cell repertoires in COVID-19. About the research overall: Italy, Spain and the United States were the sources of the convalescent and acute COVID-19 samples. From T cells, B-cell-depleted T cells, or PBMCs came the material, which was cDNA or gDNA.

Germline assignment: CDR1 LGHDT and CDR2 YNNKEL (reference sequence). After removal of 1 base from V and 5 bases from J, the junction contained 11 bases not matched to a gene. The CDR3 has 17 amino acids. In the original processing: Reference gene primer amplification yielded estimated nucleated cell counts. The repertoire was sequenced with immunoSEQ multiplex PCR; TCRdb's copy has only in-frame clones and lacks some. V and J calls and clone size are as listed in that table; D and trimming were resolved from the DNA. This table holds about 300,000 clones, around 90% found once. Two consecutive negative NP/OP PCR tests, clearance, or resolved symptoms defined Cohort 3 recovery.

The sequenced sample consisted of PBMCs or T cells enriched from blood (not recorded which). The chain links TRBV3-1 (or the pseudogene TRBV3-2) to TRBJ2-7, with TRBD2 identical over 10 bases. The receptor comes from a man aged 60 to 75 who had recovered from COVID-19. The CDR3 DNA reads as TGTGCCAGCAGCCAAGGACCTAGCGGGAGTTCGATCCACGAGCAGTACTTC. Translation gives CASSQGPSGSSIHEQYF.